Listed below are T cell receptor beta chains from one sample, sequenced in a study of shared clonotypes between healthy human individuals. Only in-frame clones appear in the TCRdb table, and some are missing; sequencing was by immunoSEQ multiplex PCR. The profile covers roughly 590,000 clones, with around 95% appearing a single time and less than 0.13% taken by the ten largest. Material for sequencing was naive CD8+ T cells sorted from blood. The receptors were gathered from a woman in her 30s in good health. The CDR3 runs from the conserved cysteine through the conserved F or W. The order of the fields is D gene, V gene, CDR3 protein. D genes are given only for firm matches.

NA | TRBV19 | CASSNFHEQYF
NA | TRBV5-1 | CASSPEALVSEQYF
NA | TRBV4-1 | CASSQEEADANSPLHF
NA | TRBV27 | CASSLWRNTEAFF
NA | TRBV5-8 | CASSPGYEQYF
NA | TRBV11-2 | CASSLVRKLNTEAFF
TRBD1 | TRBV25-1 | CASSGYGRGSEAFF
NA | TRBV15 | CATSREQYTDTQYF
NA | TRBV5-5 | CASSLVPFEATNEKLFF
NA | TRBV4-1 | CASSQDSLSEQYF
NA | TRBV7-8 | CASSLGGGIADTQYF
TRBD1 | TRBV6-6 | CASTPHRGDEQYF
NA | TRBV19 | CASSIRQFQETQYF
NA | TRBV6-1 | CASSVGGSYEQYF
TRBD2 | TRBV28 | CASSFKAGPFQETQYF
NA | TRBV5-1 | CASSLGLGAPNEQFF
NA | TRBV28 | CASSPRLETDTQYF
NA | TRBV6-1 | CASSEGRVGYEQYF
NA | TRBV7-9 | CASSSRWEPYEQYF
NA | TRBV4-1 | CASSPGAKGQNTEAFF
NA | TRBV27 | CASRGGNTGELFF
NA | TRBV5-1 | CASSLWDYNEQFF
TRBD1 | TRBV9 | CASSVSKQGGYGYTF
TRBD2 | TRBV10-2 | CASLSSGLAGDNEQFF
NA | TRBV7-9 | CASSFLLQATSYGYTF
NA | TRBV9 | CASSVATGGGYGYTF
NA | TRBV15 | CATSSGTGHSNQPQHF
NA | TRBV28 | CAIGGEEQYF
NA | TRBV2 | CASSAGPDYTAYEQYF
NA | TRBV21-1 | CASSKGLWTGAQAFF
NA | TRBV27 | CASSLSRDGRYEQYF
TRBD1 | TRBV28 | CASSQTGADTQYF
TRBD2 | TRBV6-5 | CASSYGGGNTQYF
TRBD1 | TRBV19 | CASSIGQGFGTQYF
TRBD1 | TRBV7-9 | CASSSPTGTYEQYF
TRBD2 | TRBV7-2 | CASSLPPGLAESYNEQFF
NA | TRBV6-4 | CASSEGGQQFF
TRBD1 | TRBV6-6 | CASGDRVFGYTF
NA | TRBV13 | CASSDRGGGTDTQYF
NA | TRBV6-5 | CASSYSNGPEQYF
NA | TRBV10-1 | CASSEGRSSGMRLFF
NA | TRBV9 | CASSVDWRQTQYF
TRBD2 | TRBV28 | CASSLGPGTRGFF
NA | TRBV27 | CASSLTPNTAGELFF